This TCR beta chain was sequenced in a study of CD8 T cells in ankylosing spondylitis. General study points: Disease-linked clones, CD8+, were relatively rare in peripheral blood. In ankylosing spondylitis patients, matched synovial fluid reportedly showed significant enrichment of disease-linked clones. Apparently characteristic of ankylosing spondylitis blood was a TCR beta motif (about 8 highly homologous variants).

Trimming took 6 bases from V and 0 from J, leaving 15 bases between them. The CDR3 has 16 residues. Germline CDR1 and CDR2: LNHNV and YYDKDF (reference sequence). In this sample, this clonotype turned up a few times. The target antigen is unknown. By quantitative 5'-RACE with molecular barcodes, the TCR beta libraries were made. TCRdb independently ran MiXCR on the 5' RACE reads; one entry per CDR3 protein. The data hold around 130,000 distinct CDR3 sequences, with roughly 18% observed a single time. Sequenced sample: blood, either unsorted or a sorted T cell fraction (not recorded which). The chain is built from TRBV15 and TRBJ1-5; perhaps TRBD1 as D (5 bases). This TCR derives from a male donor with ankylosing spondylitis. For the CDR3, the DNA is TGTGCCACCAGTATTCAGGGTCCCTATAGCAATCAGCCCCAGCATTTT. Protein product: CATSIQGPYSNQPQHF.